These 6 T cell receptor beta chains came from one sample sequenced in a study of T cell repertoires in cytomegalovirus infection. MiXCR, applied by TCRdb to the reads, yields one record per CDR3 protein. The sample records about 360,000 distinct CDR3 sequences, over 15% being singletons. The material sequenced was PBMCs. The receptors were gathered from a human donor in good health (CMV status not recorded). Some clones in this sample may be carry-over from other donors' samples.

This clonotype was recorded many times. The V gene is TRBV7-2, the J gene TRBJ1-6; D gene unclear. The V end was cut by 5 bases, the J end by 7 bases, with 6 bases between. CDR3 length: 12 residues. In germline, CDR1 is SGHTA, CDR2 FQGNSA. CDR3 in amino acids: CASSQTNSPLHF. CDR3 bases: TGTGCCAGCAGCCAAACCAATTCACCCCTCCACTTT.

The chain joins TRBV6-4 to TRBJ1-5; D unresolved. The length of the CDR3 is 17 residues. Deletions cut 5 bases from V and 5 bases from J, with 22 bases between. Germline CDR1 is MRHNA and CDR2 is SNTAGT. CDR3 in amino acids: CASSPRRPETRHQPQHF. CDR3 sequence (DNA): TGTGCCAGCAGTCCCCGACGCCCGGAAACAAGGCATCAGCCCCAGCATTTT.

The V call is TRBV15, the J call TRBJ2-7; D possibly corresponds to TRBD2 (6 bases). This CDR3 has 14 residues. Germline V gives CDR1 LNHNV, CDR2 YYDKDF (reference sequence). The germline V and J ends were trimmed by 0 bases and 5 bases, with 11 bases remaining between them. In DNA, the CDR3 is TGTGCCACCAGCAGAGAAAAGCGGGCAAACGAGCAGTACTTC. Encoded protein: CATSREKRANEQYF.

This clonotype was counted many times. The chain employs TRBV7-2 and TRBJ1-1, with TRBD1 as a possible D gene (6 bases). The CDR3 consists of 16 residues. Trimming removed 5 bases from V and 7 bases from J, with 23 bases in between. Germline V CDR1 and CDR2: SGHTA, FQGNSA. The CDR3 DNA reads TGTGCCAGCAGCCCTAAAGGGACATATGCGGGCCTTGAAGCTTTCTTT. Translation gives CASSPKGTYAGLEAFF.

This clonotype was counted ten times or more. The rearrangement joins TRBV19 to TRBJ1-4; 9 bases match TRBD1. This CDR3 region has 15 residues. The V segment lost 5 bases and the J segment 8 bases; nucleotides outside the gene matches: 9. Germline V lookup: CDR1 LNHDA, CDR2 SQIVND (reference sequence). The DNA of the CDR3 is TGTGCCAGTAGTCCCCAGACAGGGGGTAACGAAAAACTGTTTTTT. It specifies CASSPQTGGNEKLFF.

The chain employs TRBV12-5 and TRBJ2-7, with D hard to call. The CDR3 covers 13 residues. Per germline, CDR1 LGHNT and CDR2 FRNRAP. Trimming took off 1 base at V and 2 bases at J, with 6 bases between the two ends. The DNA for the CDR3 is TGTGCTAGTGGTTTGGGGGCGACCTACGAGCAGTACTTC. Encoded protein: CASGLGATYEQYF.